A selection of T cell receptor beta chains follows, all from one sample in a study of blood T cell repertoires in COVID-19. Method: immunoSEQ multiplex PCR; TCRdb's copy keeps in-frame clones and lacks some. The table lists around 150,000 clones, approximately 80% of them singletons. Sequencing used peripheral blood. Every receptor here comes from a woman of 80 years or more with acute or convalescent COVID-19. The CDR3 runs from the conserved cysteine through the conserved F or W. A D gene is named only where the DNA matches it firmly. Clone size is not always given. Where it is, it says once, few, many or a class for expanded clones.

size: NA; V: TRBV28; D: NA; J: TRBJ2-5; DNA: TGTGCCAGCAGTTTATATACACAAGAGACCCAGTACTTC; CDR3: CASSLYTQETQYF
size: NA; V: TRBV30; D: NA; J: TRBJ2-7; DNA: TGTGCCTGGAGGAGTGACCCCGACAACCACGAGCAGTACTTC; CDR3: CAWRSDPDNHEQYF
size: NA; V: TRBV29-1; D: NA; J: TRBJ2-2; DNA: TGCAGCGTCACCACCACAGGTTCTCTCGGGGAGCTGTTTTTT; CDR3: CSVTTTGSLGELFF
size: NA; V: TRBV9; D: TRBD2; J: TRBJ2-3; DNA: TGTGCCAGCAGCTCCTCTAGCGGGACGAGCACAGATACGCAGTATTTT; CDR3: CASSSSSGTSTDTQYF
size: NA; V: TRBV11-2; D: NA; J: TRBJ1-4; DNA: TGTGCCAGCAGCTCTTATGAAAAACTGTTTTTT; CDR3: CASSSYEKLFF
size: NA; V: TRBV11-2; D: NA; J: TRBJ2-1; DNA: TGTGCCAGCAGCTTAGTAGGGAGGAGGGGCTCGGAAGATGAGCAGTTCTTC; CDR3: CASSLVGRRGSEDEQFF
size: many; V: TRBV7-9; D: NA; J: TRBJ1-2; DNA: TGTGCCAGCAGCTTCGTGGGGGTAAAGGCCGGGGGCTATGGCTACACCTTC; CDR3: CASSFVGVKAGGYGYTF
size: NA; V: TRBV2; D: NA; J: TRBJ1-2; DNA: TGTGCCAGCAGGGGTGGGAGTGGCTACACCTTC; CDR3: CASRGGSGYTF
size: few; V: TRBV27; D: TRBD1; J: TRBJ1-1; DNA: TGTGCCAGCAGTTTATCAGGGACAGTGAACACTGAAGCTTTCTTT; CDR3: CASSLSGTVNTEAFF
size: NA; V: TRBV6-2/TRBV6-3; D: NA; J: TRBJ1-3; DNA: TGTGCCAGCAGCGGCGGGGGCACCATATATTTT; CDR3: CASSGGGTIYF
size: once; V: TRBV19; D: NA; J: TRBJ1-2; DNA: TGTGCCAGTAGTCCCGGAGTCGCGGCTGGCTACACCTTC; CDR3: CASSPGVAAGYTF
size: NA; V: TRBV2; D: TRBD1; J: TRBJ2-7; DNA: TGTGCCAGCAGAGGACAGGGGAGCTCCTACGAGCAGTACTTC; CDR3: CASRGQGSSYEQYF
size: NA; V: TRBV7-9; D: TRBD1; J: TRBJ1-2; DNA: TGTGCCAGCAGCAGAGGGGACAGGGAGGTCGGCTACACCTTC; CDR3: CASSRGDREVGYTF
size: NA; V: TRBV3-1/TRBV3-2; D: NA; J: TRBJ2-1; DNA: TGTGCCAGCAGCCAAGTCTATAGCATCCATGAGCAGTTCTTC; CDR3: CASSQVYSIHEQFF
size: NA; V: TRBV2; D: TRBD1; J: TRBJ1-1; DNA: TGTGCCAGCAGGGAAGGGACAGGGGGCGGAATCACTGAAGCTTTCTTT; CDR3: CASREGTGGGITEAFF
size: few; V: TRBV6-6; D: TRBD1; J: TRBJ1-2; DNA: TGTGCCAGCAGTTCGACCCGGACAGGGGGCGTCTATGGCTACACCTTC; CDR3: CASSSTRTGGVYGYTF
size: few; V: TRBV18; D: TRBD1; J: TRBJ1-1; DNA: TGTGCCAGCTCACCATCACAGGGGTGGACTGAAGCTTTCTTT; CDR3: CASSPSQGWTEAFF
size: NA; V: TRBV5-4; D: TRBD2; J: TRBJ2-1; DNA: TGTGCCAGCAGCTGGACTAGCGCTAATGAGCAGTTCTTC; CDR3: CASSWTSANEQFF
size: NA; V: TRBV5-1; D: NA; J: TRBJ2-1; DNA: TGCGCCAGCAGCTCGACAGGCTCCACCATCGATGAGCAGTTCTTC; CDR3: CASSSTGSTIDEQFF
size: NA; V: TRBV10-2; D: NA; J: TRBJ2-5; DNA: TGCGCCAGCAGTGAGTTAGGGGTAAAAGAGACCCAGTACTTC; CDR3: CASSELGVKETQYF
size: NA; V: TRBV3-1/TRBV3-2; D: TRBD1; J: TRBJ1-2; DNA: TGTGCCAGCAGCCGTAACTGGGACAGGGGTAATGGCTACACCTTC; CDR3: CASSRNWDRGNGYTF
size: few; V: TRBV21-1; D: NA; J: TRBJ1-1; DNA: TGTGCCAGCAGCAAGGCGGCTCTGAACACTGAAGCTTTCTTT; CDR3: CASSKAALNTEAFF